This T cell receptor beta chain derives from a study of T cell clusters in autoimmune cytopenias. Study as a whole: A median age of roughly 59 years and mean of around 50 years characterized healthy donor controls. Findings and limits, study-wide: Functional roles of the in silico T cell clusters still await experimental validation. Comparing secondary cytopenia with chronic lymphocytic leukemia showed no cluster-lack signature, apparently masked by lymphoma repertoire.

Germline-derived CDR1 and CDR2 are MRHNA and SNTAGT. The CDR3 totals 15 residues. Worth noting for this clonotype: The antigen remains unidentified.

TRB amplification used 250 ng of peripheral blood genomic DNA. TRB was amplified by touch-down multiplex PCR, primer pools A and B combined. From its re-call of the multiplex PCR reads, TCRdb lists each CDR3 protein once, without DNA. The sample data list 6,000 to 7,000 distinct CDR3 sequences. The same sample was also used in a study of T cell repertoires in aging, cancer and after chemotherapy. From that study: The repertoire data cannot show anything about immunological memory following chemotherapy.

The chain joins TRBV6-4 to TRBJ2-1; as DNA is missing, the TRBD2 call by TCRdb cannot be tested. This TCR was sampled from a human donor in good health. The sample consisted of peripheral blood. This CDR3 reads CASSDSSGGANEQFF.